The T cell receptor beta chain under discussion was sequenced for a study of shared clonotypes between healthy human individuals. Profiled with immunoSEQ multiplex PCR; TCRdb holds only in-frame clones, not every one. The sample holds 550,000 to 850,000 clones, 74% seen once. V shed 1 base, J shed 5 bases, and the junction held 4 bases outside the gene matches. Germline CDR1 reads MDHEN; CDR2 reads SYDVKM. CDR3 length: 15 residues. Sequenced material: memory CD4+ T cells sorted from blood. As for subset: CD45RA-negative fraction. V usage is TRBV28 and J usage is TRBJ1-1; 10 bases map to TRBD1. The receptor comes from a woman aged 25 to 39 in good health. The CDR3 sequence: CASSLYGTGVTEAFF. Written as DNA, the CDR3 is TGTGCCAGCAGTTTATACGGGACAGGGGTGACTGAAGCTTTCTTT. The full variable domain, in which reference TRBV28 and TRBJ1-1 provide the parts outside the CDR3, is DVKVTQSSRYLVKRTGEKVFLECVQDMDHENMFWYRQDPGLGLRLIYFSYDVKMKEKGDIPEGYSVSREKKERFSLILESASTNQTSMYLCASSLYGTGVTEAFFGQGTRLTVV.